A selection of T cell receptor beta chains follows, all from one sample in a study of blood T cells in healthy people across ages. TCRdb independently ran MiXCR on the 5' RACE reads; one entry per CDR3 protein. The table records over a million distinct CDR3 sequences, 45% of them present only once. Sequencing was carried out using blood. The source of these receptors is a woman aged 55-69 years in good health. CDR3s include the opening cysteine and the closing phenylalanine or tryptophan. D genes are given only for firm matches. Clone size appears in some rows only: once, few, many, or a class for an expanded clone.

V gene	J gene	clone size	D gene	CDR3 protein	CDR3 DNA
TRBV10-3	TRBJ2-7	.	TRBD2	CAISGASGVADEQYF	TGTGCCATCAGTGGGGCTAGCGGGGTTGCGGATGAGCAGTACTTC
TRBV20-1	TRBJ2-4	.	.	CSARDTAEATLAKNSQYF	TGCAGTGCTAGAGATACGGCCGAAGCGACACTAGCCAAAAACAGTCAGTACTTC
TRBV29-1	TRBJ2-1	few	TRBD2	CSVEDLTSGDSAQFF	TGCAGCGTTGAAGATCTTACTAGCGGGGACAGTGCGCAGTTCTTC
TRBV24-1	TRBJ2-7	.	.	CATDCYEQYF	TGTGCCACCGATTGTTACGAGCAGTACTTC
TRBV10-2	TRBJ2-1	few	TRBD2	CASSESTLAGGYNEQFF	TGCGCCAGCAGTGAGTCGACACTAGCGGGAGGCTACAATGAGCAGTTCTTC
TRBV11-3	TRBJ2-7	many	.	CASSSPGGDRPYEQYF	TGTGCCAGCAGCTCCCCTGGAGGGGACAGACCCTACGAGCAGTACTTC
TRBV20-1	TRBJ1-2	.	.	CSASEGRVDYGYTF	TGCAGTGCTAGTGAGGGCCGGGTAGACTATGGCTACACCTTC
TRBV29-1	TRBJ2-1	.	TRBD2	CSVEALGGSFAYNEQFF	TGCAGCGTTGAAGCGTTGGGCGGGAGTTTCGCCTACAATGAGCAGTTCTTC
TRBV7-6	TRBJ2-1	few	TRBD2	CASSPKTSGKGDEQFF	TGTGCCAGCAGCCCTAAGACTAGCGGGAAAGGGGATGAGCAGTTCTTC
TRBV6-2/TRBV6-3	TRBJ2-2	.	.	CASSAPTGRGGELFF	TGTGCCAGCAGTGCCCCCACAGGGAGGGGCGGGGAGCTGTTTTTT
TRBV10-3	TRBJ2-7	.	.	CAISRERGRDEQYF	TGTGCCATCAGTCGGGAGAGGGGTCGCGACGAGCAGTACTTC
TRBV9	TRBJ1-4	.	.	CASSVGGHLATNEKLFF	TGTGCCAGCAGCGTAGGTGGTCATCTTGCAACTAATGAAAAACTGTTTTTT
TRBV2	TRBJ2-1	.	TRBD2	CASRRTSEPSYEQFF	TGTGCCAGCAGACGGACTAGCGAACCCTCCTACGAGCAGTTCTTC
TRBV4-1	TRBJ2-5	.	.	CASSRGGTAQETQYF	TGCGCCAGCAGCAGGGGAGGGACAGCCCAAGAGACCCAGTACTTC
TRBV6-1	TRBJ2-3	.	TRBD1	CASRGTGSSVADTQYF	TGTGCCAGCAGAGGGACAGGCTCTAGTGTGGCAGATACGCAGTATTTT
TRBV11-3	TRBJ2-3	few	TRBD1	CASSLAGGSGTDTQYF	TGTGCCAGCAGCTTGGCAGGGGGCTCTGGCACAGATACGCAGTATTTT
TRBV11-3	TRBJ2-5	.	TRBD1	CASSVGQRETQYF	TGTGCCAGCAGCGTGGGACAGCGGGAGACCCAGTACTTC
TRBV29-1	TRBJ2-1	.	.	CSVIELPRDYNEQFF	TGCAGCGTGATAGAGCTCCCGCGGGATTACAATGAGCAGTTCTTC
TRBV11-2	TRBJ2-1	.	.	CASSLGGGGYEQFF	TGTGCCAGCAGCTTAGGAGGAGGGGGATATGAGCAGTTCTTC
TRBV10-3	TRBJ1-2	.	.	CAISEGLFGGYTF	TGTGCCATCAGTGAGGGTCTTTTCGGTGGCTACACCTTC
TRBV4-1	TRBJ2-1	.	TRBD2	CASSLPRGGSSYEQFF	TGCGCCAGCAGCCTTCCCCGGGGCGGGAGCTCCTACGAGCAGTTCTTC
TRBV4-2	TRBJ2-1	few	.	CASSQLRVGNEQFF	TGTGCCAGCAGCCAACTACGCGTTGGGAATGAGCAGTTCTTC
TRBV21-1	TRBJ2-4	once	.	CASSKVPPAGKNIQYF	TGTGCCAGCAGCAAAGTTCCCCCGGCCGGAAAAAACATTCAGTACTTC
TRBV19	TRBJ2-7	few	.	CASSIPSRGFGVFSYEQYF	TGTGCCAGTAGTATCCCCAGCAGGGGCTTCGGAGTTTTCTCCTACGAGCAGTACTTC
TRBV6-6	TRBJ2-1	.	TRBD1	CASSQQGGLRNEQFF	TGTGCCAGCAGTCAACAGGGGGGACTGCGCAATGAGCAGTTCTTC
TRBV28	TRBJ2-7	.	TRBD1	CASSPGQAPSKQYF	TGTGCCAGCAGTCCGGGACAGGCCCCTTCGAAGCAGTACTTC
TRBV20-1	TRBJ1-6	once	TRBD1	CSATQGADYNSPLHF	TGCAGTGCGACCCAGGGGGCTGACTATAATTCACCCCTCCACTTT
TRBV14	TRBJ2-1	.	TRBD2	CASSQRGGTSWFF	TGTGCCAGCAGCCAAAGGGGCGGGACTAGCTGGTTCTTC
TRBV28	TRBJ2-5	.	TRBD2	CASTSGGGYEIQYF	TGTGCCAGCACTAGCGGGGGGGGCTACGAGATCCAGTACTTC
TRBV6-6	TRBJ1-2	.	.	CASSPGLQSYTF	TGTGCCAGCAGTCCAGGGCTTCAGAGCTACACCTTC
TRBV4-1	TRBJ2-7	.	TRBD1	CASSQVTTGVYEQYF	TGCGCCAGCAGCCAAGTAACGACAGGGGTCTACGAGCAGTACTTC
TRBV10-3	TRBJ2-7	.	TRBD1	CAICGPGQGYEQYF	TGTGCCATCTGTGGTCCAGGACAGGGGTACGAGCAGTACTTC
TRBV5-1	TRBJ2-7	.	TRBD1	CASSLLYRDRGSYEQYF	TGCGCCAGCAGCTTATTATACCGGGACAGGGGATCCTACGAGCAGTACTTC
TRBV18	TRBJ2-3	.	.	CASSPKRALSTDTQYF	TGTGCCAGCTCCCCCAAACGGGCACTTAGCACAGATACGCAGTATTTT
TRBV3-1	TRBJ2-6	.	.	CASSQGRRNSGANVLTF	TGTGCCAGCAGCCAAGGGCGGCGCAACTCTGGGGCCAACGTCCTGACTTTC
TRBV5-1	TRBJ2-2	.	TRBD1	CASSPTGTGYEVGELFF	TGCGCCAGCAGCCCGACCGGGACAGGGTATGAGGTCGGGGAGCTGTTTTTT
TRBV5-5	TRBJ2-7	few	TRBD2	CASSLRATGTSDTYEQYF	TGTGCCAGCAGCTTGCGGGCAACCGGGACTAGTGACACCTACGAGCAGTACTTC
TRBV29-1	TRBJ2-7	.	.	CSAMKRRSNEQYF	TGCAGCGCCATGAAAAGGCGATCCAACGAGCAGTACTTC
TRBV5-6	TRBJ2-7	.	.	CASALGVFGEQYF	TGTGCCAGCGCCCTCGGGGTTTTTGGCGAGCAGTACTTC
TRBV2	TRBJ1-2	.	.	CASGQGIGGYTF	TGTGCCAGCGGTCAGGGAATCGGTGGCTACACCTTC
TRBV27	TRBJ2-7	many	.	CASRPSGTTTYEQYF	TGTGCCAGCAGACCATCCGGGACAACAACCTACGAGCAGTACTTC